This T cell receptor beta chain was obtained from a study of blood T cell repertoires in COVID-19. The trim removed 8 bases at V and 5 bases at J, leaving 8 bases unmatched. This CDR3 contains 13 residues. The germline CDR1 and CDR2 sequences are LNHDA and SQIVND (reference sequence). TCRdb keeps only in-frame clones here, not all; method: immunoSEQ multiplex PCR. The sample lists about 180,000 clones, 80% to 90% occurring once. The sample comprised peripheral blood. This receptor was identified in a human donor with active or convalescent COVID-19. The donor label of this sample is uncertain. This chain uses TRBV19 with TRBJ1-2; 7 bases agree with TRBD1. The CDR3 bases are TGTGCCAGTTGGCCGACAGGGCAATATGGCTACACCTTC. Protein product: CASWPTGQYGYTF.